A single sample is the source of the 11 T cell receptor beta chains below, sequenced in a study of beta chain features in type 1 diabetes. The investigators reverse transcribed all of the isolated RNA, so they sequenced expressed TCRB transcripts. Generated by immunoSEQ multiplex PCR, the TCRdb table keeps only in-frame clones and is missing some. The sample has nearly 350,000 clones, 6.5% to 10% seen once. The sample consisted of central memory CD4+ T cells from blood. The receptors come from a woman in her late teens or twenties in good health.

This clone was observed a few times. Here the CDR3 DNA reads TGTGCCAGTAGTACCTACGGACTAGAGGGCGAGCAGTACTTC. Translating gives CASSTYGLEGEQYF. The chain carries TRBV19 and TRBJ2-7; 7 bases fit TRBD2. CDR1 and CDR2 from the germline V gene are LNHDA and SQIVND (reference sequence). The CDR3 loop spans 14 amino acids. The junction had 9 bases not matched to a gene; V was cut back by 4 bases and J by 6 bases.

The sample holds a few counts of this clone. The chain joins TRBV12-5 to TRBJ2-1; D call uncertain. The CDR3 consists of 13 residues. Germline V gene lookup returns CDR1 LGHNT and CDR2 FRNRAP. V was shortened by 1 base and J by 10 bases, with 11 bases between the two germline ends. Here the CDR3 reads CASGLEGSGEQFF. CDR3 nucleotides: TGTGCTAGTGGTTTGGAGGGCTCTGGCGAGCAGTTCTTC.

The rearrangement uses TRBV7-2 and TRBJ1-1; maybe TRBD1 (5 bases). Germline values: CDR1 SGHTA, CDR2 FQGNSA. Trimming stripped 1 base from V and 1 base from J, with 13 bases between. CDR3 length equals 16 residues. The CDR3 nucleotides read TGTGCCAGCAGCTTAGTCGCCAGGGCAGGGAACACTGAAGCTTTCTTT. Its translation is CASSLVARAGNTEAFF.

In its sample, this clone was seen a few times. The V gene is TRBV18, the J gene TRBJ2-4; no reliable D call. Deletions cut 0 bases from V and 8 bases from J, with 11 bases between. CDR3 length: 14 residues. The V gene's germline CDR1 is KGHSH and CDR2 LQKENI. The CDR3 DNA reads TGTGCCAGCTCACCACCATCAGAGAGGTACATTCAGTACTTC. It yields the protein CASSPPSERYIQYF.

This clone turned up a few times. Here the CDR3 DNA reads TGTGCCAGCAGCGTAGAACACAATGAGCAGTTCTTC. Translation gives CASSVEHNEQFF. The V call is TRBV9, the J call TRBJ2-1; D ambiguous. Trimming shortened V by 0 bases and J by 5 bases, and 3 bases separated the two germline ends. Germline loops: CDR1 SGDLS, CDR2 YYNGEE. The CDR3 length is 12 residues.

This clone was counted between two and nine times. V and J are TRBV11-2 and TRBJ1-1; TRBD1 matches 7 bases. V was pared by 5 bases and J by 4 bases, with 13 bases of the junction left unmatched. The CDR3 has 16 amino acids. Germline V lookup: CDR1 SGHAT, CDR2 FQNNGV. CDR3: CASSPGPGTEATEAFF. CDR3 nucleotides: TGTGCCAGCAGCCCTGGGCCGGGGACAGAGGCCACTGAAGCTTTCTTT.

This clone showed up just a few times. The J gene is TRBJ2-3, the V gene TRBV7-2; D is unclear. Germline loops: CDR1 SGHTA, CDR2 FQGNSA. The CDR3 runs 14 residues. V lost 5 bases and J 4 bases, leaving 13 bases between the germline ends. The CDR3 DNA reads as TGTGCCAGCAGCGCGGAATGGGGTGCAGATACGCAGTATTTT. Amino acids: CASSAEWGADTQYF.

This clone was observed a few times. This sample includes further DNA sequences coding for the same CDR3. This chain links TRBV27 with TRBJ2-1; D is ambiguous. Trimming cost V 4 bases and J 7 bases, with 14 bases left between them. Germline V gene sequence: CDR1 MNHEY, CDR2 SMNVEV (reference sequence). The CDR3 contains 14 residues. The CDR3: CASSSPFERNEQFF. CDR3 DNA sequence: TGTGCCAGCAGTTCCCCCTTCGAGAGAAATGAGCAGTTCTTC.

Turning to this clone: A read error may explain this, as a much larger clone is one base away. The identical CDR3 is also encoded by other nucleotide sequences in the sample. The chain combines TRBV7-8 with TRBJ2-5; D is undetermined. Per germline, CDR1 SGHVS and CDR2 FQNEAQ. The CDR3 has 12 amino acids. V was clipped by 2 bases and J by 2 bases, with 3 bases between them. CDR3 residues: CASSLLQETQYF. The CDR3, as DNA: TGTGCCAGCAGCTTATTACAAGAGACCCAGTACTTC.

In this sample, this clone turned up a few times. The chain joins TRBV18 to TRBJ1-5, with no clear D. V was clipped by 6 bases and J by 5 bases, with 11 bases between them. Germline V lookup: CDR1 KGHSH, CDR2 LQKENI. CDR3 length: 13 amino acids. The CDR3 loop is CASSLGADQPQHF. For the CDR3, the DNA is TGTGCCAGCTCCCTGGGAGCGGATCAGCCCCAGCATTTT.

In this sample, this clone turned up a few times. The V and J genes are TRBV4-3 and TRBJ1-1, with D maybe TRBD1 (6 bases). CDR1 and CDR2 (germline): LGHNA, YSLEER. There are 14 residues in the CDR3. Trimming cost V 8 bases and J 3 bases, with 16 bases left between them. The CDR3 sequence is CASRYEQGDTEAFF. In DNA form, the CDR3 reads TGCGCCAGCCGGTATGAACAGGGAGACACTGAAGCTTTCTTT.